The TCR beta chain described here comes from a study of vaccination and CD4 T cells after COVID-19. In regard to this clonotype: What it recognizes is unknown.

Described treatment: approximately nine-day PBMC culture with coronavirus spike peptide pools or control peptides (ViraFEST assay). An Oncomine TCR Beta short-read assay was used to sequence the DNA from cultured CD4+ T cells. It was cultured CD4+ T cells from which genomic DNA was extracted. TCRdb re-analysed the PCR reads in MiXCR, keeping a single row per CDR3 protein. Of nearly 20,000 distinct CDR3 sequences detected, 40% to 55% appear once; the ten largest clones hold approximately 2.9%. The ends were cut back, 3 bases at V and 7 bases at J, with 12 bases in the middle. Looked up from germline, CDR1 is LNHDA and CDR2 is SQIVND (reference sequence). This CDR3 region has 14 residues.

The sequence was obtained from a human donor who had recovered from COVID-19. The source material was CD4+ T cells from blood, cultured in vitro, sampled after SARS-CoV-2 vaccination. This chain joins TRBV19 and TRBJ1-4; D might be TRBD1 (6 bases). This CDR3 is CASSIVQGGEKLFF. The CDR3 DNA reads TGTGCCAGTAGTATTGTACAGGGAGGTGAAAAACTGTTTTTT.